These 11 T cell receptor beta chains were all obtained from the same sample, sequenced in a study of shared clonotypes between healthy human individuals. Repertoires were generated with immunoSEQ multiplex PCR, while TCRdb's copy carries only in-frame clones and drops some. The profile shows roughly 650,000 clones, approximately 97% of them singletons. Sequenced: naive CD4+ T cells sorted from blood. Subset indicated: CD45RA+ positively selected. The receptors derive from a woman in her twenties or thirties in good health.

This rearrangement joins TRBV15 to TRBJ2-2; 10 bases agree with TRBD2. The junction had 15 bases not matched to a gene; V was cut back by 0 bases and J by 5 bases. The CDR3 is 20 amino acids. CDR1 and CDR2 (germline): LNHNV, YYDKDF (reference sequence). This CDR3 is CATSRDLTSGVPRGTGELFF. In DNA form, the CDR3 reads TGTGCCACCAGCAGAGATTTAACTAGCGGGGTCCCCCGAGGGACCGGGGAGCTGTTTTTT.

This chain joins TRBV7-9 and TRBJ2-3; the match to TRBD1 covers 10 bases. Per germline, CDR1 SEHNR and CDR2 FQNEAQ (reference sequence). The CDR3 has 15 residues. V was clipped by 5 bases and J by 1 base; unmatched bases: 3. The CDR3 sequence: CASSAGTGGTDTQYF. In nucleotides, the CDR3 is TGTGCCAGCAGCGCCGGGACAGGGGGCACAGATACGCAGTATTTT.

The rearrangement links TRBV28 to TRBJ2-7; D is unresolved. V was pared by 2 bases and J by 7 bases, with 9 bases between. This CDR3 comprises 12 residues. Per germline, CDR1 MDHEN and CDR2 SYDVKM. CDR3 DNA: TGTGCCAGCAGTTTAGTGGGAAGGGAGCAGTACTTC. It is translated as CASSLVGREQYF.

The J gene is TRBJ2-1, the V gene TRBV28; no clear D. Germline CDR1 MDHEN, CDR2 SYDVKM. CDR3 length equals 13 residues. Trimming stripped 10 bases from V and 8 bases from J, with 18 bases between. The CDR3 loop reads CATLPYGIYEQFF. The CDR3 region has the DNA TGTGCCACCCTACCCTATGGTATCTATGAGCAGTTCTTC.

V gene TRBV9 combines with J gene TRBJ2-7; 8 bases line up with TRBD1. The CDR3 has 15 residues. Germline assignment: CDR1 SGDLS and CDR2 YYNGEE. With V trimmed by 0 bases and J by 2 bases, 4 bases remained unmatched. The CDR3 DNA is TGTGCCAGCAGCGTAGGTGACAGGGGAGCCTACGAGCAGTACTTC. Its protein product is CASSVGDRGAYEQYF.

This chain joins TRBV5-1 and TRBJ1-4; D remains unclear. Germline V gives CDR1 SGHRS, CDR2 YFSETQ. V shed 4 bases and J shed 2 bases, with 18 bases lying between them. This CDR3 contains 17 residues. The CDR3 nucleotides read TGCGCCAGCAGCCCTGGACGCCTTCCGCGGACTAATGAAAAACTGTTTTTT. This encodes CASSPGRLPRTNEKLFF.

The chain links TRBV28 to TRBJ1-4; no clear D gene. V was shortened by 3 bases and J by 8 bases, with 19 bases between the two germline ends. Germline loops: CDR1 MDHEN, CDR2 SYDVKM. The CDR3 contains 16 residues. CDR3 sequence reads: CASSFGGRNLGEKLFF. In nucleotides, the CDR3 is TGTGCCAGCAGTTTTGGTGGGCGAAATCTGGGGGAAAAACTGTTTTTT.

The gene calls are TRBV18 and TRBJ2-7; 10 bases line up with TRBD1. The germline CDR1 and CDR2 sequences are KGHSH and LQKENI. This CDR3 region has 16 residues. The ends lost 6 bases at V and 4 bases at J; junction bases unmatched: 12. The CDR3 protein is CASSQLTGTGEYEQYF. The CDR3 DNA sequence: TGTGCCAGCTCGCAACTTACGGGGACAGGGGAGTACGAGCAGTACTTC.

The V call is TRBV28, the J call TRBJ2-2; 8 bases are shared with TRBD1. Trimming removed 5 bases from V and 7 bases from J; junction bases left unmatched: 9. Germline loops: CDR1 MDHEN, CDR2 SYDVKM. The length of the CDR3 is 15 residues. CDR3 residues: CASSANGQGVGELFF. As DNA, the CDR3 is TGTGCCAGCAGTGCCAATGGACAGGGCGTCGGGGAGCTGTTTTTT. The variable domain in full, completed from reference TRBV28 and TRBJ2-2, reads DVKVTQSSRYLVKRTGEKVFLECVQDMDHENMFWYRQDPGLGLRLIYFSYDVKMKEKGDIPEGYSVSREKKERFSLILESASTNQTSMYLCASSANGQGVGELFFGEGSRLTVL.

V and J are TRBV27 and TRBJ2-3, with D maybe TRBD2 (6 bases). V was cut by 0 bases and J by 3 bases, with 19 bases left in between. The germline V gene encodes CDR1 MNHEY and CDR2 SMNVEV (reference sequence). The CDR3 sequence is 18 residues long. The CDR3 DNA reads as TGTGCCAGCAGTTTATCCTCTGGTGGAGGGCTTAGTACAGATACGCAGTATTTT. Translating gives CASSLSSGGGLSTDTQYF.

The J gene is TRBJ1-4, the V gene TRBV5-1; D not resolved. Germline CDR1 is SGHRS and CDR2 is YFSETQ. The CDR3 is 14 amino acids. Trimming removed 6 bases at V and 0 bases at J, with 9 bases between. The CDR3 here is CASTPDATNEKLFF. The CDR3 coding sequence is TGCGCCAGCACACCGGACGCAACTAATGAAAAACTGTTTTTT.